This TCR beta chain originates from a study of cytomegalovirus exposure and HLA in healthy donors. General study findings and limits: A later analysis reportedly found fewer N-insertions in an Asian-associated ancestry cluster than the roughly 670-donor mean.

It was with 60 Vbeta and 13 Jbeta primers that the PCR ran. Sequencing was performed with immunoSEQ multiplex PCR; in TCRdb, only in-frame clones are kept and a portion is missing. This table has fewer than 350,000 clones, approximately 90% appearing once. The CDR3 contains 15 residues. CDR1 is SGDLS, CDR2 YYNGEE, per germline. With 0 bases clipped from V and 1 base from J, the junction kept 0 bases outside the gene matches. A word on this clone: Its antigen is not known.

This sequence was found in a young woman in good health and CMV-seronegative. The sequencing sample was made of PBMCs. The V call is TRBV9, the J call TRBJ1-1; 10 bases are shared with TRBD1. DNA of the CDR3: TGTGCCAGCAGCGTAGGGACAGGGGGGAACACTGAAGCTTTCTTT. Protein: CASSVGTGGNTEAFF.